The 8 T cell receptor beta chains below come from one sample, sequenced in a study of cytomegalovirus exposure and HLA in healthy donors. The study ran its PCR with 60 Vbeta and 13 Jbeta primers. Generated by immunoSEQ multiplex PCR, the TCRdb table keeps only in-frame clones and is missing some. The sample includes over 100,000 clones, about 79% of them seen just once. The source material was PBMCs. These receptors all come from a woman aged 18-29 years in good health and CMV-seropositive.

This chain connects TRBV7-9 to TRBJ2-7; D not certain. Germline assignment: CDR1 SEHNR and CDR2 FQNEAQ (reference sequence). This CDR3 has 14 residues. V was trimmed by 3 bases and J by 1 base, leaving 10 bases between them. In DNA, the CDR3 is TGTGCCAGCAGCTTGATAAAGCCTTCCTACGAGCAGTACTTC. It yields the protein CASSLIKPSYEQYF.

The chain employs TRBV6-5 and TRBJ1-4, with D uncertain. V lost 1 base and J lost 7, with 10 bases in between. This CDR3 comprises 14 residues. In germline, CDR1 is MNHEY, CDR2 SVGAGI. The CDR3 is CASSYLAVGEKLFF. The CDR3 DNA sequence: TGTGCCAGCAGTTACTTGGCGGTCGGTGAAAAACTGTTTTTT.

This chain joins TRBV2 and TRBJ1-1; weak D call: TRBD1 (5 bases). Deletions cut 6 bases from V and 1 base from J, with 15 bases between. Germline CDR1 is SNHLY and CDR2 is FYNNEI. The CDR3 loop spans 15 amino acids. The CDR3 region has the DNA TGTGCCAGCAGGATCGAGTGGGGGGGGAACACTGAAGCTTTCTTT. This codes for CASRIEWGGNTEAFF.

The table lists this clone with a count of one. The chain recombines TRBV18 with TRBJ2-3; TRBD2 aligns across 11 bases. The CDR3 runs 17 residues. Germline assignment: CDR1 KGHSH and CDR2 LQKENI. With V trimmed by 4 bases and J by 2 bases, 8 bases remained unmatched. CDR3 loop: CASSLPGLAVSTDTQYF. CDR3 nucleotides: TGTGCCAGCTCACTACCGGGACTAGCGGTTTCCACAGATACGCAGTATTTT.

This chain joins TRBV30 and TRBJ2-4, with 7 positions matching TRBD2. Germline loops: CDR1 GTSNPN, CDR2 SVGIG (reference sequence). The CDR3 is 15 amino acids. J gave up 2 bases and V 5 bases, and 9 bases lay outside the gene matches. Here the CDR3 DNA reads TGTGCCTGGGCTTTGGCGGGAGCGTCCAAAAACATTCAGTACTTC. Translation: CAWALAGASKNIQYF.

In this sample, this clone turned up a few times. The DNA for the CDR3 is TGTGCCAGCAGCCGGGGACTAGCGGTGACAGATACGCAGTATTTT. Translated: CASSRGLAVTDTQYF. The J gene is TRBJ2-3, the V gene TRBV7-2, with 11 bases fitting TRBD2. The CDR3 is 15 residues long. Germline V gene sequence: CDR1 SGHTA, CDR2 FQGNSA. The V and J ends lost 5 bases and 3 bases, in that order; junction bases with no gene match: 4.

This clone was observed a few times. The rearrangement links TRBV7-9 to TRBJ1-4; D remains unclear. Germline assignment: CDR1 SEHNR and CDR2 FQNEAQ (reference sequence). Trimming took off 5 bases at V and 7 bases at J, with 8 bases between the two ends. There are 12 residues in the CDR3. The CDR3 loop is CASSIASEKLFF. The CDR3 nucleotides are TGTGCCAGCAGCATCGCCAGTGAAAAACTGTTTTTT.

The chain uses TRBV5-1 and TRBJ2-5, with TRBD2 identical over 14 bases. CDR1 SGHRS and CDR2 YFSETQ come from the germline V gene. The CDR3 is 15 amino acids. Trimming removed 6 bases from V and 5 bases from J; junction bases left unmatched: 6. CDR3 residues: CASTGTSGSGETQYF. CDR3 coding DNA: TGCGCCAGCACGGGGACTAGCGGGAGTGGGGAGACCCAGTACTTC.